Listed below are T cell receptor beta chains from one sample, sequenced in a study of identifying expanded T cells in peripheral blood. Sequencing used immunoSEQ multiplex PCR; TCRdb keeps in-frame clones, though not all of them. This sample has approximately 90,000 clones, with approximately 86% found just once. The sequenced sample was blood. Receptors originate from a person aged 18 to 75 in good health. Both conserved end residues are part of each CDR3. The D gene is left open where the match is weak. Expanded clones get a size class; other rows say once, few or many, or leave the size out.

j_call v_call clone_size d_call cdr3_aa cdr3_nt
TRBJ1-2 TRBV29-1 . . CSVSRDYGYTF TGCAGCGTTTCACGGGACTATGGCTACACCTTC
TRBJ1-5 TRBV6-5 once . CASSSRGNQPQHF TGTGCCAGCTCGAGCCGGGGCAATCAGCCCCAGCATTTT
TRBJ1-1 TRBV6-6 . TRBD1 CASRVQGGTEAFF TGTGCCAGCAGAGTACAGGGGGGCACTGAAGCTTTCTTT
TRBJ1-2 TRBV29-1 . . CSVEWGAGEPFNYGYTF TGCAGCGTTGAGTGGGGGGCAGGGGAACCCTTTAACTATGGCTACACCTTC
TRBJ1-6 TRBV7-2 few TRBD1 CASSSTGYISPLHF TGTGCCAGCAGCTCGACAGGGTACATTTCACCCCTCCACTTT
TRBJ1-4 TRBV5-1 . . CASSPTSMGTLEKLFF TGCGCCAGCAGCCCAACATCAATGGGGACTTTAGAAAAACTGTTTTTT
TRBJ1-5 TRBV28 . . CASRYLIGDRGQPQHF TGTGCCAGCAGGTACCTTATTGGGGATCGAGGTCAGCCCCAGCATTTT
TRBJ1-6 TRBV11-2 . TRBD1 CASSPRQTGGNSPLHF TGTGCCAGCAGCCCTCGCCAGACAGGGGGTAATTCACCCCTCCACTTT
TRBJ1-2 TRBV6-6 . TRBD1 CASRGDRDTDGYTF TGTGCCAGCAGGGGGGACAGGGATACCGATGGCTACACCTTC
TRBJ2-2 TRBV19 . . CASSISEANTGELFF TGTGCCAGTAGTATTAGTGAGGCTAACACCGGGGAGCTGTTTTTT
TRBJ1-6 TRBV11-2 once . CASSATENSPLHF TGTGCCAGCAGCGCCACAGAAAATTCACCCCTCCACTTT
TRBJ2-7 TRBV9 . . CASSTDNYEQYF TGTGCCAGCAGCACGGACAACTACGAGCAGTACTTC
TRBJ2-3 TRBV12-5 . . CAVPEGVLADTQYF TGTGCTGTCCCTGAGGGGGTTTTGGCAGATACGCAGTATTTT
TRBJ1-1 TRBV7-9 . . CASSFAPQGHTEAFF TGTGCCAGCAGCTTCGCACCCCAGGGACACACTGAAGCTTTCTTT
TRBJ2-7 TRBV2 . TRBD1 CASTMGQGWSEQYF TGTGCCAGCACGATGGGACAGGGATGGAGCGAGCAGTACTTC
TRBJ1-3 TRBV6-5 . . CASRFSNSGNTIYF TGTGCCAGCAGATTTAGTAACTCTGGAAACACCATATATTTT
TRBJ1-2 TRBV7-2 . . CASSLSSGFYINYGYTF TGTGCCAGCAGCTTATCGTCAGGGTTCTACATAAACTATGGCTACACCTTC
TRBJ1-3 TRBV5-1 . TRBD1 CASSLAGQGVYTIYF TGCGCCAGCAGCTTGGCGGGACAGGGAGTTTACACCATATATTTT
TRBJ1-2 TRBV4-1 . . CASSQLAGARRTGYGYTF TGCGCCAGCAGCCAATTGGCCGGGGCACGTCGTACGGGATACGGCTACACCTTC
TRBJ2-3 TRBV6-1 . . CASKVGIGTQYF TGTGCCAGCAAAGTCGGAATCGGTACGCAGTATTTT
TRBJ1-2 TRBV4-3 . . CASSQDRGVPGLPNYGYTF TGCGCCAGCAGCCAAGATCGAGGAGTACCGGGGCTTCCTAACTATGGCTACACCTTC
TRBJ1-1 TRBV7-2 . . CASSLFGLVNTEAFF TGTGCCAGCAGCTTATTCGGGCTTGTGAACACTGAAGCTTTCTTT
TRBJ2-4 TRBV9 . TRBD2 CASSPGGGTAKNIQYF TGTGCCAGCAGCCCCGGCGGGGGGACAGCCAAAAACATTCAGTACTTC
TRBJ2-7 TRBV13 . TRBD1 CASSPLGARGTYEQYF TGTGCCAGCAGCCCCCTCGGCGCCAGGGGGACCTACGAGCAGTACTTC
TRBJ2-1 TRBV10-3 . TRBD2 CAIKKTSGASYNEQFF TGTGCCATCAAAAAGACTAGCGGGGCCTCCTACAATGAGCAGTTCTTC
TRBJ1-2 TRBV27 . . CASSRLVGVATTYGYTF TGTGCCAGCAGCCGCCTGGTAGGGGTTGCTACTACATATGGCTACACCTTC
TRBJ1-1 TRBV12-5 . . CATQGIHPNTEAFF TGTGCTACCCAGGGAATTCATCCCAACACTGAAGCTTTCTTT
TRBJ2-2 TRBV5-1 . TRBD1 CASSLGDRGVGELFF TGCGCCAGCAGCTTGGGAGACAGGGGAGTGGGGGAGCTGTTTTTT
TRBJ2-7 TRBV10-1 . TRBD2 CASSEQRGSQGPYEQYF TGCGCCAGCAGTGAGCAGCGGGGGTCCCAAGGACCCTACGAGCAGTACTTC
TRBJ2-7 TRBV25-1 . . CATRNLDVGEQYF TGTGCCACCAGGAACTTGGATGTGGGCGAGCAGTACTTC
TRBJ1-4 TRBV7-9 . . CASSPGGRLNEKLFF TGTGCCAGCAGCCCCGGGGGCAGGCTTAATGAAAAACTGTTTTTT
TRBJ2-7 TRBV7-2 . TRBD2 CASSLARGGSGEQYF TGTGCCAGCAGCTTAGCGCGGGGAGGGTCGGGCGAGCAGTACTTC
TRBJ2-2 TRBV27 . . CASRDTWTGELFF TGTGCCAGCCGGGACACATGGACCGGGGAGCTGTTTTTT
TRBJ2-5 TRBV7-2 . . CASSARGAQTQYF TGTGCCAGCAGCGCCCGGGGAGCGCAGACCCAGTACTTC
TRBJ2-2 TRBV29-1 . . CSVEKGRNTGELFF TGCAGCGTTGAAAAGGGACGGAACACCGGGGAGCTGTTTTTT
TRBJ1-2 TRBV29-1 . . CSVTDGPNYGYTF TGCAGCGTTACAGACGGTCCCAACTATGGCTACACCTTC
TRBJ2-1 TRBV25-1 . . CASSVRSGDEQFF TGTGCCAGCAGTGTTCGTTCCGGGGATGAGCAGTTCTTC
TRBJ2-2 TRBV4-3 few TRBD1 CASSQFPEQGARNTGELFF TGCGCCAGCAGCCAGTTTCCTGAGCAGGGGGCGAGGAACACCGGGGAGCTGTTTTTT
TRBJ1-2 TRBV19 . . CASSIDRGGKGYYGYTF TGTGCCAGTAGTATAGACCGGGGGGGCAAGGGTTACTATGGCTACACCTTC
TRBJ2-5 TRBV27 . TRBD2 CASSLHGLAGGLLQETQYF TGTGCCAGCAGTTTACACGGACTAGCGGGGGGTCTTTTACAAGAGACCCAGTACTTC
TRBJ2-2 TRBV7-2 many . CASSLGQITGELFF TGTGCCAGCAGCTTAGGGCAGATCACCGGGGAGCTGTTTTTT
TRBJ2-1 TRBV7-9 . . CASRSGSSGNYNEQFF TGTGCCAGCAGATCTGGGTCGTCAGGGAACTACAATGAGCAGTTCTTC
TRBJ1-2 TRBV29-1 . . CSVGPIGEGYTF TGCAGCGTGGGGCCTATTGGGGAGGGCTACACCTTC
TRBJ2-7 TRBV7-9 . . CASSLVSYEQYF TGTGCCAGCAGCTTAGTGAGCTACGAGCAGTACTTC
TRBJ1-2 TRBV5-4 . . CASRPGGANNYGYTF TGTGCCAGCAGACCCGGGGGGGCCAATAACTATGGCTACACCTTC
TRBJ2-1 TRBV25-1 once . CASRLEGGYEQFF TGTGCCAGCAGGCTGGAGGGGGGCTATGAGCAGTTCTTC
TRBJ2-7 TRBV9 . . CASSVAPSRPYEQYF TGTGCCAGCAGCGTAGCTCCTAGTCGCCCCTACGAGCAGTACTTC
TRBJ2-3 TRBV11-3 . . CASSSPRQESTDTQYF TGTGCCAGCAGCTCTCCCCGACAGGAAAGCACAGATACGCAGTATTTT
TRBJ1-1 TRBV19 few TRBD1 CASSPQGGTGTEAFF TGTGCCAGTAGTCCCCAGGGCGGGACAGGGACTGAAGCTTTCTTT
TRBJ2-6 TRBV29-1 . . CSVGVGANVLTF TGCAGCGTGGGGGTAGGGGCCAACGTCCTGACTTTC
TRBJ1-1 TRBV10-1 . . CASSVQGCNTEAFF TGCGCCAGCAGTGTTCAGGGGTGTAACACTGAAGCTTTCTTT
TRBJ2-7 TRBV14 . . CASSVSSDEQYF TGTGCCAGCAGTGTATCCTCGGACGAGCAGTACTTC
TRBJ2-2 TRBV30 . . CAWSVGGTGELFF TGTGCCTGGAGTGTAGGGGGCACCGGGGAGCTGTTTTTT
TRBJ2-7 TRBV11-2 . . CASSLSRGILYEQYF TGTGCCAGCAGCTTGAGTCGGGGCATCCTCTACGAGCAGTACTTC
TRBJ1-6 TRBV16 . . CASSQYGVGDSPLHF TGTGCCAGCAGCCAATACGGCGTCGGGGATTCACCCCTCCACTTT
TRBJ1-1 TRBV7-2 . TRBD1 CASSHGTGTEAFF TGTGCCAGCAGCCATGGGACAGGAACTGAAGCTTTCTTT
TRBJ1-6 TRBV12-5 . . CASGFVLSSYNSPLHF TGTGCTAGTGGTTTTGTTCTGAGCTCCTATAATTCACCCCTCCACTTT
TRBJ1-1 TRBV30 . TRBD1 CALRKLSGTGAPEAFF TGTGCCCTCAGAAAACTATCCGGGACAGGGGCCCCTGAAGCTTTCTTT
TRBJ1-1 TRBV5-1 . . CASSLDQEAGNTEAFF TGCGCCAGCAGCTTGGATCAAGAGGCAGGGAACACTGAAGCTTTCTTT